The text below deals with one TCR beta chain. Its specificity is unknown. Germline CDR1 reads SGHRS; CDR2 reads YFSETQ. Unmatched junction bases numbered 11, after V lost 0 bases and J lost 5 bases. The CDR3 covers 19 residues. It was with 60 Vbeta and 13 Jbeta primers that the PCR ran. Profiled with immunoSEQ multiplex PCR; TCRdb holds only in-frame clones, not every one. The sample lists 100,000 to 150,000 clones; around 78% were seen once. This entry comes from a study of cytomegalovirus exposure and HLA in healthy donors. Findings of the study overall: Overall, roughly 160 TCR beta chains were annotated as cytomegalovirus-associated. As was reported, the HLA-A and HLA-B alleles of most subjects were accurately predicted from TCR beta sequences.

The V and J genes are TRBV5-1 and TRBJ2-2; 12 positions agree with TRBD1. Sequences were obtained from PBMCs. This receptor was identified in a woman aged 45-59 years in good health and CMV-seronegative. The CDR3 is CASSLAGGQGAMRTGELFF. The CDR3 coding sequence is TGCGCCAGCAGCTTGGCCGGGGGACAGGGGGCTATGAGGACCGGGGAGCTGTTTTTT.